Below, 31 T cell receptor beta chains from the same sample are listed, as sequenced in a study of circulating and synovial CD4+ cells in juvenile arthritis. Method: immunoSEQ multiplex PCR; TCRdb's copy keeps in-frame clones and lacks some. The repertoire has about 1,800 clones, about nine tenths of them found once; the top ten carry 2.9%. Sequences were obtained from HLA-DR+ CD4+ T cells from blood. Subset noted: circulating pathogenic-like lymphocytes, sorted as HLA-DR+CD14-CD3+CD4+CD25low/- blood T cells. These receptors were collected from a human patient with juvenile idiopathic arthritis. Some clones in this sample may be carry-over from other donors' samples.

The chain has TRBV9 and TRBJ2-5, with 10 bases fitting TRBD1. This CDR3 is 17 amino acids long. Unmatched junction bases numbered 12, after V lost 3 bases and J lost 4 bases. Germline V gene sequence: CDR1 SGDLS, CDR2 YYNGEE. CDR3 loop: CASSGLPGQGPRETQYF. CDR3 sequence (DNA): TGTGCCAGCAGCGGGCTTCCGGGACAGGGGCCGCGAGAGACCCAGTACTTC.

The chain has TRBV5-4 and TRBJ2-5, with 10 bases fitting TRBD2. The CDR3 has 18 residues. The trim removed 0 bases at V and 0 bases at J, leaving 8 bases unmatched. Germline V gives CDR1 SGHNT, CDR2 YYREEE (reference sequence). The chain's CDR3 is CASSLAGRTSGYQETQYF. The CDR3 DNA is TGTGCCAGCAGCTTGGCCGGGAGGACTAGCGGATACCAAGAGACCCAGTACTTC.

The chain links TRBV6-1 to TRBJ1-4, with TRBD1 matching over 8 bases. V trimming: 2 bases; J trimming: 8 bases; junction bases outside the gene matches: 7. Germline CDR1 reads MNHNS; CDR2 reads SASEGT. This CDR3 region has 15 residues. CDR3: CASSEFQGAGEKLFF. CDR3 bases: TGTGCCAGCAGTGAATTTCAGGGGGCGGGAGAAAAACTGTTTTTT.

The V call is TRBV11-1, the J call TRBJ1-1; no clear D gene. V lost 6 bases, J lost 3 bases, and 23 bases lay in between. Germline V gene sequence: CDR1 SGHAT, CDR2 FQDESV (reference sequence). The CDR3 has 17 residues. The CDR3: CASSEPWRHSVDTEAFF. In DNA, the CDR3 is TGTGCCAGCAGTGAACCGTGGAGGCACTCTGTCGACACTGAAGCTTTCTTT. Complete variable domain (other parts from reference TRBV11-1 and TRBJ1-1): EAEVAQSPRYKITEKSQAVAFWCDPISGHATLYWYRQILGQGPELLVQFQDESVVDDSQLPKDRFSAERLKGVDSTLKIQPAELGDSAMYLCASSEPWRHSVDTEAFFGQGTRLTVV.

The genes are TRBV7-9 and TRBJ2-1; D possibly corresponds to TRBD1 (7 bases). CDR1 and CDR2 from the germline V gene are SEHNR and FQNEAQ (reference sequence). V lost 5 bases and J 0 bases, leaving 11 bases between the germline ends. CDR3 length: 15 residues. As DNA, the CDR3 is TGTGCCAGCAGCCCAGGGGGGAGCTCCTACAATGAGCAGTTCTTC. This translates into CASSPGGSSYNEQFF.

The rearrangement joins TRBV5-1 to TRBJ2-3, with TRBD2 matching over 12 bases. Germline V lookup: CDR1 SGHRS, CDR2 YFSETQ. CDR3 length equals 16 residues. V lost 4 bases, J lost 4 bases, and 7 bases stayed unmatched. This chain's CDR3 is CASSLRTSGVADTQYF. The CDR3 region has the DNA TGCGCCAGCAGCCTCCGGACTAGCGGGGTGGCAGATACGCAGTATTTT.

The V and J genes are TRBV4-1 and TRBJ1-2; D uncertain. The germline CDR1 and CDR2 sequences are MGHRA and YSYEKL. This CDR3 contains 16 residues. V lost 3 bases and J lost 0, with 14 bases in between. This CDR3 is CASSQNPDSSNYGYTF. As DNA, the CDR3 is TGCGCCAGCAGCCAGAACCCAGATAGCTCTAACTATGGCTACACCTTC.

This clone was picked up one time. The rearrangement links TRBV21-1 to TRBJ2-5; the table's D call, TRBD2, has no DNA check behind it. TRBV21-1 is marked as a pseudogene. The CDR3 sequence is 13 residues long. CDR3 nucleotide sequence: TGTGCCAGCAGCCCTCATCCTAGGGAGACCCAGTACTTC. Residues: CASSPHPRETQYF.

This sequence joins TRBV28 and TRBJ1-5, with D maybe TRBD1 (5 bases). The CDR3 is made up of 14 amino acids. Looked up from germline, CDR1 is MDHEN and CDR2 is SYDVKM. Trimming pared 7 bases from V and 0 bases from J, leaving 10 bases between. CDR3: CASKTGNSNQPQHF. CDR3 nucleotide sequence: TGTGCCAGCAAAACAGGTAATAGCAATCAGCCCCAGCATTTT. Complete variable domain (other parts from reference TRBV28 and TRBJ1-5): DVKVTQSSRYLVKRTGEKVFLECVQDMDHENMFWYRQDPGLGLRLIYFSYDVKMKEKGDIPEGYSVSREKKERFSLILESASTNQTSMYLCASKTGNSNQPQHFGDGTRLSIL.

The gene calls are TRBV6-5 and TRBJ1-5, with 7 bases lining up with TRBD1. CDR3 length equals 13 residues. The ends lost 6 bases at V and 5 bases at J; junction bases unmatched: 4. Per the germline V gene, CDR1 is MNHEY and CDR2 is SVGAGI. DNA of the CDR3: TGTGCCAGCAGCCGGGGACAGTATCAGCCCCAGCATTTT. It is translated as CASSRGQYQPQHF.

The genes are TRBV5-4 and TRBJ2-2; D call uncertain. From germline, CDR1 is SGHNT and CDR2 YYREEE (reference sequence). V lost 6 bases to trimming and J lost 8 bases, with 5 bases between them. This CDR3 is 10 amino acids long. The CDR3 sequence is CASTSGELFF. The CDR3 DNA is TGTGCCAGCACTTCTGGGGAGCTGTTTTTT. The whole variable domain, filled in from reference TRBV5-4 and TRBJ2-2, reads ETGVTQSPTHLIKTRGQQVTLRCSSQSGHNTVSWYQQALGQGPQFIFQYYREEENGRGNFPPRFSGLQFPNYSSELNVNALELDDSALYLCASTSGELFFGEGSRLTVL.

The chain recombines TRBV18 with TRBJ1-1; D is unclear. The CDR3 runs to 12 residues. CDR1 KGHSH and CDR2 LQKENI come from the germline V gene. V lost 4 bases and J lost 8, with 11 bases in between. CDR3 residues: CASSQGRGEAFF. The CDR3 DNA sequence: TGTGCCAGCTCACAGGGTCGAGGGGAAGCTTTCTTT.

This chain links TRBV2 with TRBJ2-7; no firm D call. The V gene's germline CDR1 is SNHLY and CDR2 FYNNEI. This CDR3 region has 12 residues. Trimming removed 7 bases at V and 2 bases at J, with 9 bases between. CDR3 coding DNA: TGTGCCAGCACTGCTACTCCCTACGAGCAGTACTTC. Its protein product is CASTATPYEQYF.

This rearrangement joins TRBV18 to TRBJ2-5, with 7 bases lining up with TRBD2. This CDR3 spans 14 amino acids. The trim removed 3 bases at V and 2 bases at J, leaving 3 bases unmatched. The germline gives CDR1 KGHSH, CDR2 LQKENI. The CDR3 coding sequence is TGTGCCAGCTCACCCGGGGGGTCACAAGAGACCCAGTACTTC. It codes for CASSPGGSQETQYF.

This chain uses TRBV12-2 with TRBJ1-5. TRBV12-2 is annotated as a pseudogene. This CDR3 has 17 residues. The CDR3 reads CASRLARGGGEVQPQHF. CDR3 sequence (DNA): TGCGCAAGTCGCTTAGCTCGTGGGGGGGGCGAGGTTCAGCCCCAGCATTTT.

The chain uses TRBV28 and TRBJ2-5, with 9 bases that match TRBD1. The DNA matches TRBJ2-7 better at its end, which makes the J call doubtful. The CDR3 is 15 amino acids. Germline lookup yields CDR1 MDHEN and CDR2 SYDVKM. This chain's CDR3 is CASSPGDRVAHEQYF. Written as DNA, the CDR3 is TGTGCCAGCAGTCCGGGGGACAGGGTGGCACACGAGCAGTACTTC.

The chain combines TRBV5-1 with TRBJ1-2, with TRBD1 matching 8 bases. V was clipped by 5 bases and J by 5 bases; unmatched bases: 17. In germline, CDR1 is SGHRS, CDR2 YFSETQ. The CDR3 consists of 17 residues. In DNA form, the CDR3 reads TGCGCCAGCAGTTCCACGGGGACAGGCGGGGTCTGGTATGGCTACACCTTC. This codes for CASSSTGTGGVWYGYTF.

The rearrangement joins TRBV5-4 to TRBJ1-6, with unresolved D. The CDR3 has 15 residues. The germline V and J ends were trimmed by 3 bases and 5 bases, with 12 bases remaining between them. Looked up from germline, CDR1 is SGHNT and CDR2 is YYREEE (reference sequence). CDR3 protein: CASSWPGRNNSPLHF. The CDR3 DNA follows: TGTGCCAGCAGCTGGCCAGGCAGAAATAATTCACCCCTCCACTTT.

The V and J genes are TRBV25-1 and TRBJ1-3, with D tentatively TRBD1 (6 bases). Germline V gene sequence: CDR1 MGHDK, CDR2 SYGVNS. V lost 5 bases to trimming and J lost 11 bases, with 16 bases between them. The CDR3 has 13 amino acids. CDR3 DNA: TGTGCCAGCAGTCCTCGGCTGGGGGCGGCCATATATTTT. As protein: CASSPRLGAAIYF. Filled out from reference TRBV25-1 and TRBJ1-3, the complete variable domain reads EADIYQTPRYLVIGTGKKITLECSQTMGHDKMYWYQQDPGMELHLIHYSYGVNSTEKGDLSSESTVSRIRTEHFPLTLESARPSHTSQYLCASSPRLGAAIYFGEGSWLTVV.

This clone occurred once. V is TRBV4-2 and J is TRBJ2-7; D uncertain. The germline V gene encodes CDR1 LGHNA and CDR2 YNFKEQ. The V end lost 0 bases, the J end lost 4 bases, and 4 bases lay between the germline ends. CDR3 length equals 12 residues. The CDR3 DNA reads TGTGCCAGCAGCCAAGACGGGTACGAGCAGTACTTC. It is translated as CASSQDGYEQYF.

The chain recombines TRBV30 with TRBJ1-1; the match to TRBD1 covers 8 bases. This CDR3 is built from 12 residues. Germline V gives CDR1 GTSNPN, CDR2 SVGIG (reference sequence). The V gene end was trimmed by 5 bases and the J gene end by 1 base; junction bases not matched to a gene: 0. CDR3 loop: CAWDRGNTEAFF. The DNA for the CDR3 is TGTGCCTGGGACAGGGGGAACACTGAAGCTTTCTTT.

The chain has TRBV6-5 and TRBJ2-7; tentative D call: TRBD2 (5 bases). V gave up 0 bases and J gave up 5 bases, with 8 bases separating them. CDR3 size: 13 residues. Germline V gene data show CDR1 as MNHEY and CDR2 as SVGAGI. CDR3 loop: CASSYSGSDEQYF. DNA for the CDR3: TGTGCCAGCAGTTACTCTGGGAGCGACGAGCAGTACTTC.

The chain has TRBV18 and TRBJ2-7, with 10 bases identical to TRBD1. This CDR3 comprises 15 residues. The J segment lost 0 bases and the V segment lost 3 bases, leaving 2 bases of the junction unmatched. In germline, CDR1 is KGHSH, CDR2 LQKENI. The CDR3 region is CASSPRTGGSYEQYF. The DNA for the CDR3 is TGTGCCAGCTCACCTCGGACAGGGGGCTCCTACGAGCAGTACTTC.

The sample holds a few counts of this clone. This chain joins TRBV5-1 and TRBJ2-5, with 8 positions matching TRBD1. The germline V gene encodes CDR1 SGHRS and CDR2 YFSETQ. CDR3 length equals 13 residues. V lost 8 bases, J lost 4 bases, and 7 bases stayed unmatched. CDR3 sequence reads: CASSRGLGETQYF. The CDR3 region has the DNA TGCGCCAGTTCCAGGGGGCTGGGAGAGACCCAGTACTTC.

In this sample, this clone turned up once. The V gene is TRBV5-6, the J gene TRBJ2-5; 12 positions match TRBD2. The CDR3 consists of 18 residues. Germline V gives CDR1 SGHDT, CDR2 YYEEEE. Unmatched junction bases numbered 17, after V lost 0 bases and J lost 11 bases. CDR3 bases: TGTGCCAGCAGCTTGGTGGTTGGACTAGCGGGAAGGTGGGGGGAGCAGTACTTC. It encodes CASSLVVGLAGRWGEQYF.

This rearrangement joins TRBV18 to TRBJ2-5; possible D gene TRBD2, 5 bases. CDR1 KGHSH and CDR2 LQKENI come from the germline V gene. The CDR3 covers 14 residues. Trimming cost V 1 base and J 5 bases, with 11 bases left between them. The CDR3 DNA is TGTGCCAGCTCACCACGGGCAGGACTGGAGACCCAGTACTTC. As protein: CASSPRAGLETQYF.

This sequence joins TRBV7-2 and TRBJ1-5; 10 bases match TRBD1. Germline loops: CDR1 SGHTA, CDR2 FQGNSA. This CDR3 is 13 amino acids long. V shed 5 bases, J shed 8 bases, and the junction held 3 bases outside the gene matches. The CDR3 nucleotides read TGTGCCAGCAGCCCGGACAGGGGGGAGCCCCAGCATTTT. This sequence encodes CASSPDRGEPQHF.

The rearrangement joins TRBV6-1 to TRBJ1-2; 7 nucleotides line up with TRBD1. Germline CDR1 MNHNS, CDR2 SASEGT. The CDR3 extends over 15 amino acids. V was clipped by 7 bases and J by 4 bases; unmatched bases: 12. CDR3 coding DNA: TGTGCCAGCAACCCAGGTGAGGGGGCACCCTATGGCTACACCTTC. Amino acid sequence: CASNPGEGAPYGYTF.

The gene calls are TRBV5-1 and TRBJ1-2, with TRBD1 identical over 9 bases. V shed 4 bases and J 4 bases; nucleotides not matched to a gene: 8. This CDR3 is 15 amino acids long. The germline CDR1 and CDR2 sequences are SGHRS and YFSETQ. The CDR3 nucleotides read TGCGCCAGCAGCCCCACAGGGGGCCTGAGCTATGGCTACACCTTC. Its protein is CASSPTGGLSYGYTF.

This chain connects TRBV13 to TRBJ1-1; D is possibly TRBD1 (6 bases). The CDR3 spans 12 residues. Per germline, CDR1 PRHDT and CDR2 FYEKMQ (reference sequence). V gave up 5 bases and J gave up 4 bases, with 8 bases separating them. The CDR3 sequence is CASSPGVTEAFF. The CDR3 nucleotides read TGTGCCAGCAGCCCAGGGGTCACTGAAGCTTTCTTT.

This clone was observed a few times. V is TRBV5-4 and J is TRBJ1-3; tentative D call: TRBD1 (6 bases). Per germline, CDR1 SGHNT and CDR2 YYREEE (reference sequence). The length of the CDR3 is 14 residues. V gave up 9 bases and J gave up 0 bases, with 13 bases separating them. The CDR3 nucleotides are TGTGCCACCCGGGACACCTCCTCTGGAAACACCATATATTTT. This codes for CATRDTSSGNTIYF.